This T cell receptor (beta chain) stems from a study of T cell responses to AZD1222 COVID-19 vaccine. The wider study: It was second doses at about 4 or about 12 weeks that were pooled.

Study-wide findings and caveats: There were mostly white British donors and more females than males, and clonal diversity was possibly underestimated. Among vaccine-associated CD4 TCRs, coverage spanned spike, with dominance at 160-218 and 743-854.

Concerning this clone: The antigen remains undetermined.

Method: immunoSEQ multiplex PCR; TCRdb's copy keeps in-frame clones and lacks some. Among some 180,000 clones listed, roughly 88% were seen once. V lost 4 bases and J lost 4; bases outside the gene matches: 9. Germline V gene lookup returns CDR1 SGDLS and CDR2 YYNGEE. The CDR3 contains 15 residues. The clonotype comes from an adult in good health. V usage is TRBV9 and J usage is TRBJ1-1; TRBD1 matches at 8 bases. This specimen was peripheral blood, taken on day 0 of AZD1222 vaccination. The CDR3 reads CASSPQGAGATEAFF. CDR3 bases: TGTGCCAGCAGCCCGCAGGGGGCAGGAGCCACTGAAGCTTTCTTT. The full variable domain, rest sourced from reference TRBV9 and TRBJ1-1, is DSGVTQTPKHLITATGQRVTLRCSPRSGDLSVYWYQQSLDQGLQFLIQYYNGEERAKGNILERFSAQQFPDLHSELNLSSLELGDSALYFCASSPQGAGATEAFFGQGTRLTVV.